The clone carrying this TCR beta chain came up once. As yet, its antigen is unknown. TCRdb called the RT-PCR reads again in MiXCR, with one record for every CDR3 protein. The data hold 630,000 or so distinct CDR3 sequences, with about 15% observed a single time. The data belong to a study of response to subunit inactivated influenza vaccine. Overall study findings and caveats: After each seasonal influenza vaccination, few new T cells are recruited, the authors suggested.

There are 14 residues in the CDR3. The ends lost 3 bases at V and 5 bases at J; junction bases unmatched: 5. In germline, CDR1 is MGHRA, CDR2 YSYEKL. Sequencing was performed on PBMCs from blood, taken 11 to 12 days after vaccination. The chain couples TRBV4-1 to TRBJ1-1; TRBD1 matches 8 bases. The source of this sequence is a man in his forties or fifties who received an inactivated influenza vaccine. The CDR3 DNA is TGCGCCAGCAGCCAGTGGACAGGGAGAACTGAAGCTTTCTTT. This codes for CASSQWTGRTEAFF.